These T cell receptor beta chains were read from a single sample in a study of molecular identifiers for immune sequencing clone quantification. TCRdb re-derived calls from the PCR reads in MiXCR, one entry per CDR3 protein. In the table there are 600,000 to 650,000 distinct CDR3 sequences, 20% of which are singletons. Sequencing input: naive CD8+ T cells from blood, with Jurkat cell RNA spiked in. Source of these receptors: a human donor in good health. Some libraries in this study had Jurkat cell RNA spiked in. The conserved cysteine and the conserved F or W are not part of the CDR3 here. Size is stated for part of the rows, as once, few or many counts, or as a class when the clone is expanded.

CDR3,V,J,size
ASSLTGGPIGELF,TRBV12-3/TRBV12-4,TRBJ2-2,NA
ASSQEIRGRETQY,TRBV4-3,TRBJ2-5,few
ASSWDGGDTEAL,TRBV28,TRBJ1-1,NA
ASSLSASRNEKLF,TRBV12-3/TRBV12-4,TRBJ1-4,many
ASSTTSLGANVLT,TRBV12-3/TRBV12-4,TRBJ2-6,many
ATSELTDEQF,TRBV24-1,TRBJ2-1,many
SASDNEQGDSGYVTDTQY,TRBV20-1,TRBJ2-3,NA
ASSYPPYSLAGPPYEQY,TRBV6-2/TRBV6-3,TRBJ2-7,once
ASRPQGPVAF,TRBV7-9,TRBJ1-1,many
SARPDRRKNYGYT,TRBV20-1,TRBJ1-2,many
ASSLMIHTEAF,TRBV28,TRBJ1-1,many
ASRRLTGQNTEAF,TRBV12-3/TRBV12-4,TRBJ1-1,many
ASSQDRTDIAKNIQY,TRBV3-1,TRBJ2-4,many
ASRDPGDTEAF,TRBV28,TRBJ1-1,NA
AISIGTGDDEQY,TRBV10-3,TRBJ2-7,many
ASSYSTLGDTQY,TRBV6-5,TRBJ2-3,many
ASRGQGGSNQPQH,TRBV27,TRBJ1-5,NA
AWASMGMAYEQY,TRBV30,TRBJ2-7,many
ASSLAVGGTGANVLT,TRBV5-1,TRBJ2-6,many
ASSQDTVNQPQH,TRBV4-3,TRBJ1-5,many
ASSQDGGVGAPNTEAF,TRBV4-1,TRBJ1-1,few
ASSERAYGTPNEQF,TRBV11-2,TRBJ2-1,NA
ASSRGTGSWTDTQY,TRBV4-3,TRBJ2-3,few
ASSFRQPQETQY,TRBV28,TRBJ2-5,many
ASSQAVGTAYEQY,TRBV4-3,TRBJ2-7,many
ASSPDLAYEQY,TRBV6-2/TRBV6-3,TRBJ2-7,many
ASSQGRSGQF,TRBV4-2,TRBJ2-1,many